The 5 T cell receptor delta chains reported below all come from one sample, sequenced in a study of gamma-delta T cells after stem cell transplantation. TCRdb re-called clones from the RT-PCR reads using CATT. The table includes under 2,500 delta-chain clones, over 5% detected once. The sequencing input was gamma-delta T cells. These receptors were collected from a human donor. It is not recorded whose cells these are; they may come from a transplant donor.

By share of the sample, this clone is medium-sized (0.01 to 0.1%). The rearrangement joins TRDV2 to TRDJ1, with 10 bases identical to TRDD3. J gave up 0 bases and V 3 bases, and 9 bases lay outside the gene matches. The CDR3 has 17 amino acids. Germline V lookup: CDR1 GEAIGNYY, CDR2 EKD. CDR3 region: CACDGLLGDSYTDKLIF. DNA of the CDR3: TGTGCCTGTGACGGGCTACTGGGGGATTCCTACACCGATAAACTCATCTTT.

This clone was observed a handful of times. A much larger clone lies one base from this, so it may be a read error. This same CDR3 is encoded by further DNA sequences in the sample. This chain uses TRDV2 with TRDJ1, with TRDD3 matching 7 bases. Trimming cost V 1 base and J 3 bases; bases outside gene matches: 7. This CDR3 is 15 amino acids long. In germline, CDR1 is GEAIGNYY, CDR2 EKD. The CDR3 protein is CACDTVGEKSDKLIF. DNA of the CDR3: TGTGCCTGTGACACAGTGGGGGAGAAATCCGATAAACTCATCTTT.

To note about this clone: A read error likely explains this, since a far larger clone differs by one base. Additional DNA sequences in this sample encode the identical CDR3. The rearrangement joins TRDV2 to TRDJ3; 12 nucleotides match TRDD3. Germline trimming cut 0 bases from V and 1 base from J; bases unmatched to any gene: 6. The CDR3 length is 20 residues. Germline CDR1 reads GEAIGNYY; CDR2 reads EKD. CDR3: CACDTVLGDTRSWDTRQMFF. The DNA of the CDR3 is TGTGCCTGTGACACCGTACTGGGGGATACTCGGTCCTGGGACACCCGACAGATGTTTTTC.

Details on this clone: A far bigger clonotype differs at one base, so this is likely a read error. Other DNA sequences in this specimen translate into the identical CDR3. This rearrangement joins TRDV2 to TRDJ1; 11 bases match TRDD3. V was pared by 4 bases and J by 0 bases, with 9 bases of the junction left unmatched. The CDR3 extends over 17 amino acids. Germline-derived CDR1 and CDR2 are GEAIGNYY and EKD. The CDR3 sequence is CACDTIGGYANTDKLIF. DNA of the CDR3: TGTGCCTGTGATACCATTGGGGGATACGCCAACACCGATAAACTCATCTTT.

The J gene is TRDJ3, the V gene TRDV2; D perhaps matches TRDD3 (5 bases). There are 22 residues in the CDR3. Per germline, CDR1 GEAIGNYY and CDR2 EKD. The V end was cut by 3 bases, the J end by 0 bases, with 26 bases between. CDR3 protein: CACDPVVTTVDRGSWDTRQMFF. The CDR3 bases are TGTGCCTGTGACCCCGTGGTAACTACGGTGGATAGGGGCTCCTGGGACACCCGACAGATGTTTTTC.